The T cell receptor (beta chain) under discussion was sequenced for a study of CD8+ T cells in alopecia areata. Study-level points and caveats: For lesional scalp, especially alopecia totalis/universalis, clonality was higher than in normal scalp.

The V and J ends lost 0 bases and 5 bases respectively, with 13 bases between them. Germline assignment: CDR1 GTSNPN and CDR2 SVGIG (reference sequence). The CDR3 consists of 14 residues. A word on this clone: Its antigen is as yet unknown.

Once RNA had been extracted, it was reverse transcribed into cDNA to act as the sequencing template. Repertoires were generated with immunoSEQ multiplex PCR, while TCRdb's copy carries only in-frame clones and drops some. Counted here are 110,000 or so clones, about 61% occurring once; the ten biggest clones make up approximately 3%. This TCR was sampled from a human donor in good health. This rearrangement joins TRBV30 to TRBJ2-5; possible D gene TRBD1, 5 bases. Sequencing used CD4+ T cells sorted from blood. The CDR3 bases are TGTGCCTGGAGTGTACCCCCCCAGGGCGAGACCCAGTACTTC. Its translation is CAWSVPPQGETQYF.